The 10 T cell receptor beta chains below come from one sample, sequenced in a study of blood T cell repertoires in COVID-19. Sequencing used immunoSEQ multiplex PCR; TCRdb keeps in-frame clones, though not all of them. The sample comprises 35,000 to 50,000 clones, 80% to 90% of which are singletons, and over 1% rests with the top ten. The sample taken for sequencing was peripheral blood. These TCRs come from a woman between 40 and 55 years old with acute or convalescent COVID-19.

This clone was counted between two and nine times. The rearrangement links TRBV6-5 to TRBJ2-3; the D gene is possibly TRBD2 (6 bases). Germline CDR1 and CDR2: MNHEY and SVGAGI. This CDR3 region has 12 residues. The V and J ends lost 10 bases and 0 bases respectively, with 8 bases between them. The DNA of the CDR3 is TGTGCCATCGGGACTAGCACAGATACGCAGTATTTT. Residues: CAIGTSTDTQYF.

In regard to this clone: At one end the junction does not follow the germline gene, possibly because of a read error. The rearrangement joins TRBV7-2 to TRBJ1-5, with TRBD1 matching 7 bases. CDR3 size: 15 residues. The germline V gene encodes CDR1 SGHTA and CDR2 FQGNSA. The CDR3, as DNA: TGTGCCAGCAGTTTAGGGGGCGGGAGTTATCAGCCCCAGCATTTT. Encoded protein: CASSLGGGSYQPQHF. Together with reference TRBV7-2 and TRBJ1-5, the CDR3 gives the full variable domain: GAGVSQSPSNKVTEKGKDVELRCDPISGHTALYWYRQSLGQGLEFLIYFQGNSAPDKSGLPSDRFSAERTGGSVSTLTIQRTQQEDSAVYLCASSLGGGSYQPQHFGDGTRLSIL.

The CDR3 sequence: CASSTWTGGAGGYTF. CDR3 DNA sequence: TGCGCCAGCAGCACATGGACAGGGGGCGCGGGTGGCTACACCTTC. This chain joins TRBV5-1 and TRBJ1-2, with TRBD1 identical over 11 bases. There are 15 residues in the CDR3. V was pared by 4 bases and J by 7 bases, with 9 bases of the junction left unmatched. Germline CDR1 reads SGHRS; CDR2 reads YFSETQ.

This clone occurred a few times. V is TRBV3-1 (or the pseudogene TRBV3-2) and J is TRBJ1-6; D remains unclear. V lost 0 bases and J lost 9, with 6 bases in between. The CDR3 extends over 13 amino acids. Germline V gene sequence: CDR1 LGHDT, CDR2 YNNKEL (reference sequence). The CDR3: CASSQERVSPLHF. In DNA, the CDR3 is TGTGCCAGCAGCCAAGAACGGGTTTCACCCCTCCACTTT.

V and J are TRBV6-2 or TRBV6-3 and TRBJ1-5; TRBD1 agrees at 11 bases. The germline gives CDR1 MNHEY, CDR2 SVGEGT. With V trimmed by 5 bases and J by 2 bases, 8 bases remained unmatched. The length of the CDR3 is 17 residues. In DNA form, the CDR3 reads TGTGCCAGCAGTCCACGGACAGGGGGCGCGGGCAATCAGCCCCAGCATTTT. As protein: CASSPRTGGAGNQPQHF.

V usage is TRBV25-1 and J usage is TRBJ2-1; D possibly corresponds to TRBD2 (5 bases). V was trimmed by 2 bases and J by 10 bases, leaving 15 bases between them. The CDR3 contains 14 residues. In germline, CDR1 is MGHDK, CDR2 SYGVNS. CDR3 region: CASSEEGRLKEQFF. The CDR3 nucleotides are TGTGCCAGCAGTGAAGAGGGCCGCTTGAAGGAGCAGTTCTTC.

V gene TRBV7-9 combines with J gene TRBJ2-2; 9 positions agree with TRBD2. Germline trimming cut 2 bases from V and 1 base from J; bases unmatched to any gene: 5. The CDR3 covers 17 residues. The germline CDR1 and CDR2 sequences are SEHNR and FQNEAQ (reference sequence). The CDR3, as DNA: TGTGCCAGCAGCTTATCTTGGACTAGCGAGAACACCGGGGAGCTGTTTTTT. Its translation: CASSLSWTSENTGELFF.

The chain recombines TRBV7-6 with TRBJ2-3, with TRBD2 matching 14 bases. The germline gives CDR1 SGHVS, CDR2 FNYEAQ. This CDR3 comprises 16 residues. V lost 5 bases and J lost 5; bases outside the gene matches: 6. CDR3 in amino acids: CASSRRLAGGGDTQYF. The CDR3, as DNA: TGTGCCAGCAGCCGAAGACTAGCGGGAGGGGGAGATACGCAGTATTTT.

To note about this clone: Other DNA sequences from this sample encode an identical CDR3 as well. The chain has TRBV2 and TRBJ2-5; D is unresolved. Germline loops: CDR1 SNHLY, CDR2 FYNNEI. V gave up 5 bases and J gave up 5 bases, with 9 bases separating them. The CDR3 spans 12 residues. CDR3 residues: CASSPSRETQYF. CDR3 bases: TGTGCCAGCAGTCCCTCCAGGGAGACCCAGTACTTC.

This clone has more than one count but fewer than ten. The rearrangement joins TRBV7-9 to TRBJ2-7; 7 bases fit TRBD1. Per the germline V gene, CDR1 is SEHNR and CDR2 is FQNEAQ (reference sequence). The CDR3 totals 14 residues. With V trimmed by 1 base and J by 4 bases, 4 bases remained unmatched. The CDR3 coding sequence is TGTGCCAGCAGCTTAGGGGGACAGAAGTACGAGCAGTACTTC. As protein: CASSLGGQKYEQYF. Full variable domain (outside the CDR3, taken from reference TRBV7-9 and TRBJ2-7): DTGVSQNPRHKITKRGQNVTFRCDPISEHNRLYWYRQTLGQGPEFLTYFQNEAQLEKSRLLSDRFSAERPKGSFSTLEIQRTEQGDSAMYLCASSLGGQKYEQYFGPGTRLTVT.